Below are 30 T cell receptor beta chains sequenced from a single sample in a study of OX40 agonist ivuxolimab in advanced cancers. Profiling relied on immunoSEQ multiplex PCR, and the TCRdb table lists in-frame clones only, not all of them. The sample shows about 77,000 clones, around 86% of them seen only once. The input for sequencing was CD4+ or CD8+ T cells sorted from blood, taken in a trial of the OX40 agonist ivuxolimab. Every receptor here comes from an adult with an advanced solid tumor such as melanoma, head and neck, liver or kidney cancer.

This clone was seen only once. The rearrangement uses TRBV6-5 and TRBJ2-5; TRBD1 matches 9 bases. The CDR3 length is 15 residues. Germline trimming cut 6 bases from V and 4 bases from J; bases unmatched to any gene: 9. CDR1 and CDR2 (germline): MNHEY, SVGAGI. Here the CDR3 reads CASSYRTGGAETQYF. The CDR3 DNA reads TGTGCCAGCAGCTACCGCACAGGGGGCGCAGAGACCCAGTACTTC.

The genes are TRBV28 and TRBJ1-2, with no clear D. CDR1 MDHEN and CDR2 SYDVKM come from the germline V gene. V gave up 6 bases and J gave up 3 bases, with 14 bases separating them. The CDR3 runs to 14 residues. The CDR3 nucleotides read TGTGCCAGCAGGTCGGGAAGTCGGGACTATGGCTACACCTTC. This encodes CASRSGSRDYGYTF.

The CDR3, as DNA: TGTGCCAGTATAGGGCAGGGACTCAATCAGCCCCAGCATTTT. Translated, it gives CASIGQGLNQPQHF. J is TRBJ1-5 and V is TRBV19; D possibly corresponds to TRBD1 (5 bases). Germline V lookup: CDR1 LNHDA, CDR2 SQIVND (reference sequence). Trimming cost V 7 bases and J 3 bases, with 13 bases left between them. There are 14 residues in the CDR3.

CDR3 loop: CASSLPDGYEQYF. Here the CDR3 DNA reads TGCGCCAGCAGCTTACCGGACGGCTACGAGCAGTACTTC. This chain links TRBV5-1 with TRBJ2-7; no firm D call. Looked up from germline, CDR1 is SGHRS and CDR2 is YFSETQ. The ends were cut back, 2 bases at V and 3 bases at J, with 9 bases in the middle. The CDR3 is 13 amino acids.

The chain recombines TRBV4-2 with TRBJ1-5; D remains ambiguous. This CDR3 has 14 amino acids. Germline loops: CDR1 LGHNA, CDR2 YNFKEQ. With 5 bases removed from V and 7 bases from J, the gap between germline ends came to 15 bases. The CDR3: CASSSAGVGQPQHF. CDR3 in DNA: TGTGCCAGCAGCTCCGCCGGGGTAGGACAGCCCCAGCATTTT.

The chain couples TRBV28 to TRBJ2-2; 7 nucleotides agree with TRBD1. The CDR3 loop spans 13 amino acids. Germline CDR1 and CDR2: MDHEN and SYDVKM. V lost 10 bases to trimming and J lost 2 bases; unmatched junction nucleotides: 4. The CDR3 DNA reads TGTGCCAACCGACAGGGAAACACCGGGGAGCTGTTTTTT. Protein: CANRQGNTGELFF.

The count of this clone is one. The V gene is TRBV30, the J gene TRBJ1-1; D gene ambiguous. V was pared by 1 base and J by 5 bases, with 11 bases between. CDR1 is GTSNPN, CDR2 SVGIG, per germline (reference sequence). The CDR3 runs to 13 residues. The CDR3 spells CAWSGQVRTEAFF. CDR3 nucleotide sequence: TGTGCCTGGAGTGGGCAGGTTCGGACTGAAGCTTTCTTT.

This clone was seen a handful of times. The chain employs TRBV11-2 and TRBJ1-3; D is undetermined. Trimming removed 4 bases at V and 0 bases at J, with 13 bases between. The length of the CDR3 is 16 residues. The V gene's germline CDR1 is SGHAT and CDR2 FQNNGV. The CDR3: CASSSRWTSSGNTIYF. CDR3 bases: TGTGCCAGCAGCTCGCGGTGGACCTCCTCTGGAAACACCATATATTTT.

The chain links TRBV9 to TRBJ2-5; no clear D. The CDR3 covers 14 residues. The germline V gene encodes CDR1 SGDLS and CDR2 YYNGEE. V gave up 0 bases and J gave up 5 bases, with 11 bases separating them. As DNA, the CDR3 is TGTGCCAGCAGCGTAGGACACCAAGGGGAGACCCAGTACTTC. It translates to CASSVGHQGETQYF.

V and J are TRBV28 and TRBJ2-3; 8 nucleotides agree with TRBD1. Germline CDR1 and CDR2: MDHEN and SYDVKM. V trimming: 4 bases; J trimming: 5 bases; junction bases outside the gene matches: 14. The CDR3 sequence is 17 residues long. The CDR3 DNA follows: TGTGCCAGCAGTTCGATCTCTGGTCGGGACAGGTTAGATACGCAGTATTTT. Its translation: CASSSISGRDRLDTQYF.

J is TRBJ1-2 and V is TRBV27; D gene ambiguous. V dropped 2 bases and J dropped 8 bases, with 12 bases sitting between them. Per germline, CDR1 MNHEY and CDR2 SMNVEV (reference sequence). The CDR3 has 13 residues. The CDR3 is CASSLTGMRGYTF. In DNA form, the CDR3 reads TGTGCCAGCAGTTTAACCGGGATGAGGGGCTACACCTTC.

This chain links TRBV5-1 with TRBJ1-1; no definite D call. Per germline, CDR1 SGHRS and CDR2 YFSETQ. V shed 3 bases and J shed 2 bases, with 11 bases lying between them. The CDR3 runs 14 residues. The CDR3 loop reads CASSSEPFNTEAFF. The CDR3 coding sequence is TGCGCCAGCAGCTCCGAGCCGTTTAACACTGAAGCTTTCTTT.

This rearrangement joins TRBV30 to TRBJ1-5, with D unclear. V was shortened by 1 base and J by 9 bases, with 16 bases between the two germline ends. The CDR3 length is 14 residues. The V gene's germline CDR1 is GTSNPN and CDR2 SVGIG (reference sequence). The DNA of the CDR3 is TGTGCCTGGAGTGGGGGAAGGGCGGAACTGCCCCAGCATTTT. This translates into CAWSGGRAELPQHF.

This chain uses TRBV7-2 with TRBJ1-5; D not certain. The CDR3 is 13 residues long. Per germline, CDR1 SGHTA and CDR2 FQGNSA. Trimming removed 1 base from V and 8 bases from J, with 9 bases in between. The CDR3 reads CASSLGPGEPQHF. In nucleotides, the CDR3 is TGTGCCAGCAGCTTAGGTCCCGGCGAGCCCCAGCATTTT.

The V gene is TRBV25-1, the J gene TRBJ2-7, with D uncertain. This CDR3 spans 12 amino acids. The germline V gene has CDR1 MGHDK and CDR2 SYGVNS. Trimming shortened V by 3 bases and J by 4 bases, and 7 bases separated the two germline ends. The CDR3 region is CASSEFAYEQYF. The CDR3 bases are TGTGCCAGCAGTGAGTTTGCATACGAGCAGTACTTC.

The J gene is TRBJ2-3, the V gene TRBV5-6; 8 bases line up with TRBD1. Germline V gene lookup returns CDR1 SGHDT and CDR2 YYEEEE. This CDR3 contains 16 residues. With V trimmed by 0 bases and J by 1 base, 4 bases remained unmatched. CDR3: CASSLVQGARTDTQYF. CDR3 nucleotides: TGTGCCAGCAGCTTGGTCCAGGGGGCGCGCACAGATACGCAGTATTTT.

To note about this clone: This CDR3 is also generated by other DNA sequences in the sample. The CDR3 region has the DNA TGTGCCAGCAGCTCCCGGCTCGACTTCTCCTACAATGAGCAGTTCTTC. Translated: CASSSRLDFSYNEQFF. The chain couples TRBV5-4 to TRBJ2-1; D remains unclear. There are 16 residues in the CDR3. The germline CDR1 and CDR2 sequences are SGHNT and YYREEE (reference sequence). The germline V and J ends were trimmed by 3 bases and 0 bases, with 13 bases remaining between them.

Written as DNA, the CDR3 is TGTGCCAGCAGTGTTACAGGGGACCACACAGATACGCAGTATTTT. Its protein product is CASSVTGDHTDTQYF. The chain is built from TRBV7-2 and TRBJ2-3; the match to TRBD1 covers 7 bases. The germline CDR1 and CDR2 sequences are SGHTA and FQGNSA. This CDR3 has 15 residues. V lost 6 bases and J lost 2; bases outside the gene matches: 8.

The rearrangement uses TRBV29-1 and TRBJ2-6, with a tentative D call TRBD2 (5 bases). The CDR3 loop spans 14 amino acids. Trimming pared 5 bases from V and 4 bases from J, leaving 12 bases between. Germline-derived CDR1 and CDR2 are SQVTM and ANQGSEA. The CDR3 DNA reads TGCAGCGTTAACGGACTGGCCGGGGCCAACGTCCTGACTTTC. It specifies CSVNGLAGANVLTF.

Turning to this clone: Other DNA sequences in the sample encode the same CDR3. The CDR3 DNA is TGTGCCAGCAGCTTGGGGGGCGGCAACTATGGCTACACCTTC. As protein: CASSLGGGNYGYTF. The chain uses TRBV11-2 and TRBJ1-2, with a possible D match to TRBD1 (6 bases). Per germline, CDR1 SGHAT and CDR2 FQNNGV. The CDR3 has 14 residues. V lost 3 bases and J lost 2, with 10 bases in between.

As regards this clone: A read error may account for a junction end that differs from germline. V is TRBV5-3 and J is TRBJ2-5, with D possibly matching TRBD1 (5 bases). TRBV5-3 qualifies as an ORF whose function is uncertain. The CDR3 runs 14 residues. CDR3 bases: TGTGCCAGCAGCTCGACAGAGACCCAAGAGACCCAGTACTTC. Protein product: CASSSTETQETQYF.

In nucleotides, the CDR3 is TGCGCCAGCAGTGAGTCGAGGACAATCCAATCTGGGGCCAACGTCCTGACTTTC. This translates into CASSESRTIQSGANVLTF. The rearrangement links TRBV10-1 to TRBJ2-6, with D possibly being TRBD1 (5 bases). CDR1 is WNHNN, CDR2 SYGVQD, per germline (reference sequence). This CDR3 is 18 amino acids long. Trimming shortened V by 0 bases and J by 1 base, and 13 bases separated the two germline ends.

This CDR3 is CATSTGYEKLFF. The CDR3 nucleotides read TGTGCCACCAGCACGGGGTACGAAAAACTGTTTTTT. The chain links TRBV15 to TRBJ1-4; no clear D. The length of the CDR3 is 12 residues. Trimming shortened V by 4 bases and J by 8 bases, and 8 bases separated the two germline ends. Germline CDR1 is LNHNV and CDR2 is YYDKDF (reference sequence).

This chain joins TRBV2 and TRBJ1-1; weak D call: TRBD1 (6 bases). The germline gives CDR1 SNHLY, CDR2 FYNNEI. This CDR3 has 17 amino acids. The V end lost 2 bases, the J end lost 0 bases, and 16 bases lay between the germline ends. CDR3 bases: TGTGCCAGCAGTGAAACCGCGACAGGACTGATGAACACTGAAGCTTTCTTT. Residues: CASSETATGLMNTEAFF.

The chain couples TRBV11-2 to TRBJ2-1; TRBD2 matches 7 bases. The J segment lost 0 bases and the V segment lost 5 bases, leaving 7 bases of the junction unmatched. Germline lookup yields CDR1 SGHAT and CDR2 FQNNGV. The CDR3 spans 16 residues. This chain's CDR3 is CASSPIPGGSYNEQFF. The CDR3 DNA sequence: TGTGCCAGCAGCCCCATCCCGGGAGGCTCCTACAATGAGCAGTTCTTC.

The V gene is TRBV19, the J gene TRBJ1-2; 7 nucleotides line up with TRBD1. The ends lost 3 bases at V and 4 bases at J; junction bases unmatched: 8. CDR3 length equals 15 residues. CDR1 and CDR2 from the germline V gene are LNHDA and SQIVND (reference sequence). The CDR3 reads CASSIEGAIFYGYTF. The CDR3 bases are TGTGCCAGTAGTATCGAGGGGGCGATTTTCTATGGCTACACCTTC.

The rearrangement uses TRBV7-2 and TRBJ2-1, with 9 bases aligning to TRBD2. CDR3 length equals 15 residues. The germline V gene encodes CDR1 SGHTA and CDR2 FQGNSA. Trimming at V came to 8 bases and at J to 8 bases, leaving 13 bases not matched to a gene. The CDR3 DNA is TGTGCCAGCCCTCCGAGGGAAGCGGGGGGATATGAGCAGTTCTTC. It translates to CASPPREAGGYEQFF.

This chain links TRBV28 with TRBJ1-1, with 7 positions matching TRBD1. V gave up 2 bases and J gave up 4 bases; unmatched junction bases: 7. The CDR3 loop spans 15 amino acids. Looked up from germline, CDR1 is MDHEN and CDR2 is SYDVKM. The CDR3 is CASSLKGARGTEAFF. DNA for the CDR3: TGTGCCAGCAGTTTAAAGGGGGCGAGAGGCACTGAAGCTTTCTTT.

The rearrangement joins TRBV5-1 to TRBJ1-2; 8 bases are a match to TRBD1. Germline V lookup: CDR1 SGHRS, CDR2 YFSETQ. The trim removed 4 bases at V and 8 bases at J, leaving 16 bases unmatched. CDR3 size: 16 residues. CDR3 sequence reads: CASSQRGGQGAFGYTF. The CDR3, as DNA: TGCGCCAGCAGCCAGAGGGGTGGGCAGGGGGCCTTCGGCTACACCTTC.

The chain is built from TRBV5-1 and TRBJ1-2; TRBD1 matches 9 bases. The V gene end was trimmed by 5 bases and the J gene end by 6 bases; junction bases not matched to a gene: 5. CDR1 and CDR2 from the germline V gene are SGHRS and YFSETQ. The CDR3 spans 13 residues. For the CDR3, the DNA is TGCGCCAGCAGACGGGACAGGGTAGATGGCTACACCTTC. This gives the protein CASRRDRVDGYTF.